These T cell receptor beta chains were read from a single sample in a study of T-cell memory formation after mild COVID-19. TCRdb reprocessed the 5' RACE reads with MiXCR, giving one entry per CDR3 protein. This table holds some 120,000 distinct CDR3 sequences, 15% to 20% found once. The specimen sequenced was PBMCs or a T cell subset sorted from them (not recorded which). These receptors were taken from a man between 18 and 29 years old who had mild COVID-19 (a few samples of this study predate the infection). Cell type and time point are not known. Each CDR3 is given with its conserved first and last residue. Each record gives: V gene, D gene, clone size, J gene, CDR3 protein, CDR3 DNA. The D gene is left open where the match is weak. Clone size appears in some rows only: once, few, many, or a class for an expanded clone.

V: TRBV20-1
D: TRBD2
size: many
J: TRBJ2-5
CDR3: CSARASGGVQETQYF
DNA: TGCAGTGCTAGAGCTAGCGGGGGTGTCCAAGAGACCCAGTACTTC

V: TRBV6-2/TRBV6-3
D: -
size: -
J: TRBJ1-5
CDR3: CASSYSLAITQHF
DNA: TGTGCCAGCAGTTACTCTTTGGCGATCACCCAGCATTTT

V: TRBV5-1
D: -
size: few
J: TRBJ2-1
CDR3: CASSRTYNEQFF
DNA: TGCGCCAGCAGCCGAACCTACAATGAGCAGTTCTTC

V: TRBV5-1
D: -
size: few
J: TRBJ1-1
CDR3: CASSGLGQRGTEAFF
DNA: TGCGCCAGCAGCGGACTTGGACAGCGGGGCACTGAAGCTTTCTTT

V: TRBV5-1
D: -
size: few
J: TRBJ2-3
CDR3: CASSLFGTRDTDTQYF
DNA: TGCGCCAGCAGCTTGTTTGGGACTCGAGACACAGATACGCAGTATTTT

V: TRBV18
D: -
size: few
J: TRBJ2-7
CDR3: CASSQSGTSSYEQYF
DNA: TGTGCCAGCTCCCAAAGCGGGACATCATCCTACGAGCAGTACTTC

V: TRBV11-2
D: -
size: -
J: TRBJ1-6
CDR3: CASSPGPLGNSPLHF
DNA: TGTGCCAGCAGCCCCGGACCCTTGGGAAATTCACCCCTCCACTTT

V: TRBV5-5
D: -
size: few
J: TRBJ2-3
CDR3: CASRSRNRLLPDTQYF
DNA: TGTGCCAGCAGGAGCCGTAACAGGCTCTTACCAGATACGCAGTATTTT

V: TRBV11-2
D: -
size: -
J: TRBJ2-1
CDR3: CASSLDLMGEQFF
DNA: TGTGCCAGCAGCTTAGATCTTATGGGTGAGCAGTTCTTC

V: TRBV25-1
D: -
size: few
J: TRBJ1-1
CDR3: CASGLGTTEAFF
DNA: TGTGCCAGCGGTTTAGGTACCACTGAAGCTTTCTTT

V: TRBV18
D: -
size: -
J: TRBJ2-4
CDR3: CASSPIAGMNIQYF
DNA: TGTGCCAGCTCCCCTATCGCGGGTATGAACATTCAGTACTTC

V: TRBV20-1
D: -
size: few
J: TRBJ2-1
CDR3: CSARASTIYNEQFF
DNA: TGCAGTGCTAGAGCTTCTACGATATACAATGAGCAGTTCTTC

V: TRBV7-2
D: TRBD2
size: few
J: TRBJ2-2
CDR3: CASSTRLAGGGGELFF
DNA: TGTGCCAGCAGCACCCGACTAGCGGGGGGAGGCGGGGAGCTGTTTTTT

V: TRBV2
D: -
size: -
J: TRBJ1-2
CDR3: CASTGGRGYTF
DNA: TGTGCCAGCACTGGGGGAAGGGGCTACACCTTC

V: TRBV12-3/TRBV12-4
D: TRBD1
size: -
J: TRBJ1-5
CDR3: CASSLTLTGNVGNQPQHF
DNA: TGTGCCAGCAGTCTAACCCTGACAGGGAACGTGGGCAATCAGCCCCAGCATTTT

V: TRBV4-3
D: -
size: few
J: TRBJ1-2
CDR3: CASSQEAVLPLKANYGYTF
DNA: TGCGCCAGCAGCCAAGAGGCAGTCCTCCCCCTCAAAGCTAACTATGGCTACACCTTC

V: TRBV5-6
D: -
size: few
J: TRBJ2-7
CDR3: CASSLAVGGGYEQYF
DNA: TGTGCCAGCAGCTTGGCCGTAGGAGGCGGCTACGAGCAGTACTTC

V: TRBV6-5
D: -
size: -
J: TRBJ2-7
CDR3: CASRPGESGFYEQYF
DNA: TGTGCCAGCAGACCCGGGGAGTCCGGGTTCTACGAGCAGTACTTC